One sample yielded the 27 T cell receptor beta chains listed below, sequenced in a study of Graves' ophthalmopathy and Graves' hyperthyroidism. The TCR beta CDR3 regions underwent amplification from RNA transcripts. The first-round RT-PCR employed HTBI primers together with the Qiagen OneStep RT-PCR kit. A multiplex PCR was then performed as the second round. TCRdb processed the multiplex PCR reads anew with MiXCR; each CDR3 protein has one entry. This sample carries around 1.1 million distinct CDR3 sequences, around a third of them seen once, and the ten largest clones take 11%. Sequencing was done on a sample of peripheral blood or thyroid tissue (not recorded which). Receptors originate from an adult man with Graves' hyperthyroidism.

This clonotype was picked up a small number of times. This chain connects TRBV28 to TRBJ2-7, with no clear D. The CDR3 sequence is 13 residues long. CDR1 MDHEN and CDR2 SYDVKM come from the germline V gene. The CDR3 protein is CASRLHSSYEQYF. The DNA for the CDR3 is TGTGCTAGCCGTCTTCACAGCTCCTACGAGCAGTACTTC.

This clonotype was counted many times. The chain links TRBV12-3 or TRBV12-4 to TRBJ2-7; D gene ambiguous. Trimming took off 5 bases at V and 5 bases at J, with 4 bases between the two ends. The CDR3 is made up of 10 amino acids. Here the CDR3 reads CASSNNEQYF. CDR3 bases: TGTGCCAGCAGTAACAACGAGCAGTACTTC.

The chain is built from TRBV12-3 or TRBV12-4 and TRBJ1-1; D is uncertain. Trimming left V 3 bases short and J 9 bases short, with 17 bases between. There are 14 residues in the CDR3. CDR3 sequence: CASSFLRTSVKAFF. CDR3 DNA: TGTGCCAGCAGTTTCCTGAGGACCTCCGTAAAAGCTTTCTTT.

This clonotype was observed a few times. The chain uses TRBV27 and TRBJ2-7; D tentatively reads TRBD1 or TRBD2 (5 bases each). V lost 6 bases, J lost 5 bases, and 14 bases lay in between. Germline V gives CDR1 MNHEY, CDR2 SMNVEV (reference sequence). The CDR3 extends over 13 amino acids. The chain's CDR3 is CASRMTDGDEQYF. The CDR3 DNA reads as TGTGCCAGCAGGATGACAGACGGGGACGAGCAGTACTTC.

This clonotype was counted once. This chain uses TRBV7-2 with TRBJ2-5, with 8 bases fitting TRBD2. The CDR3 length is 14 residues. Germline V gene lookup returns CDR1 SGHTA and CDR2 FQGNSA. J lost 5 bases, V lost 3 bases, and 5 bases had no gene match. The CDR3 region has the DNA TGTGCCAGCAGCTTCAGAAGACTAGCGGAGACCCAGTACTTC. Encoded protein: CASSFRRLAETQYF.

A few counts support this clonotype. This chain connects TRBV28 to TRBJ1-4; D not certain. CDR1 MDHEN and CDR2 SYDVKM come from the germline V gene. The germline V and J ends were trimmed by 6 bases and 0 bases, with 8 bases remaining between them. The CDR3 has 14 amino acids. The chain's CDR3 is CASRETTTNEKLFF. CDR3 in DNA: TGTGCCAGCAGGGAAACAACAACTAATGAAAAACTGTTTTTT.

This clonotype was detected ten times or more. The DNA for the CDR3 is TGTGCCAGTACCGACTCTGGAAACACCATATATTTT. It encodes CASTDSGNTIYF. The chain uses TRBV19 and TRBJ1-3; D remains unclear. The length of the CDR3 is 12 residues. V lost 7 bases, J lost 0 bases, and 4 bases lay in between. Germline V gives CDR1 LNHDA, CDR2 SQIVND (reference sequence). Full variable domain (outside the CDR3, taken from reference TRBV19 and TRBJ1-3): DGGITQSPKYLFRKEGQNVTLSCEQNLNHDAMYWYRQDPGQGLRLIYYSQIVNDFQKGDIAEGYSVSREKKESFPLTVTSAQKNPTAFYLCASTDSGNTIYFGEGSWLTVV.

There are a few counts of this clonotype. V gene TRBV6-6 combines with J gene TRBJ1-2; D is undetermined. V was trimmed by 5 bases and J by 2 bases, leaving 12 bases between them. The CDR3 runs 14 residues. Per the germline V gene, CDR1 is MNHNY and CDR2 is SVGAGI (reference sequence). The CDR3 bases are TGTGCCAGCAGTATCCCGGAAGCCAACTATGGCTACACCTTC. It yields the protein CASSIPEANYGYTF.

This clonotype was observed at least ten times. This chain connects TRBV4-3 to TRBJ1-4; unclear D gene. CDR3 size: 15 residues. The V end lost 1 base, the J end lost 7 bases, and 13 bases lay between the germline ends. The germline CDR1 and CDR2 sequences are LGHNA and YSLEER. The CDR3 region is CASSQVSSELEKLFF. CDR3 coding DNA: TGCGCCAGCAGCCAAGTGAGCAGTGAGCTTGAAAAACTGTTTTTT.

This clonotype was counted a few times. DNA of the CDR3: TGTGCCAGCAGCCAAGTGACTTCCGGGGAGCTGTTTTTT. Translated: CASSQVTSGELFF. This chain joins TRBV14 and TRBJ2-2; D is unresolved. The CDR3 loop spans 13 amino acids. Deletions cut 1 base from V and 6 bases from J, with 6 bases between. CDR1 is SGHDN, CDR2 FVKESK, per germline.

Notes on this clonotype: Because it lacks the conserved phenylalanine or tryptophan at the end, this CDR3 is likely a read error. The V and J genes are TRBV4-1 and TRBJ1-5, with D unclear. CDR1 MGHRA and CDR2 YSYEKL come from the germline V gene. This CDR3 comprises 15 residues. Trimming left V 1 base short and J 0 bases short, with 7 bases between. The CDR3 here is CASSQGMNSNQPQHS. The CDR3 region has the DNA TGCGCCAGCAGCCAAGGCATGAATAGCAATCAGCCCCAGCATTCA.

Comment on this clonotype: A read error is possible here, since a much larger clone lies one base away. V and J are TRBV5-1 and TRBJ1-4; TRBD1 is a possible D gene (6 bases). V lost 3 bases to trimming and J lost 0 bases, with 15 bases between them. The CDR3 extends over 17 amino acids. Germline V lookup: CDR1 SGHRS, CDR2 YFSETQ. CDR3: CASSSLLGASTNEKLFF. The CDR3 bases are TGCGCCAGCAGCTCGTTGTTGGGGGCCTCAACTAATGAAAAACTGTTTTTT.

J is TRBJ1-2 and V is TRBV9; 7 bases are a match to TRBD1. The trim removed 3 bases at V and 2 bases at J, leaving 7 bases unmatched. The CDR3 totals 15 residues. The germline CDR1 and CDR2 sequences are SGDLS and YYNGEE. In nucleotides, the CDR3 is TGTGCCAGCAGCGCAGGGGGGCACCTCAACTATGGCTACACCTTC. This gives the protein CASSAGGHLNYGYTF. Looking up the rest from reference TRBV9 and TRBJ1-2 gives the full variable domain: DSGVTQTPKHLITATGQRVTLRCSPRSGDLSVYWYQQSLDQGLQFLIQYYNGEERAKGNILERFSAQQFPDLHSELNLSSLELGDSALYFCASSAGGHLNYGYTFGSGTRLTVV.

Many counts were recorded for this clonotype. The rearrangement links TRBV6-4 to TRBJ1-1; no reliable D call. Germline CDR1 reads MRHNA; CDR2 reads SNTAGT. This CDR3 contains 14 residues. The V and J ends lost 3 bases and 4 bases respectively, with 12 bases between them. CDR3: CASSEGGSGTEAFF. In nucleotides, the CDR3 is TGTGCCAGCAGTGAAGGAGGGTCGGGCACTGAAGCTTTCTTT.

As regards this clonotype: At one end the junction does not follow the germline gene, possibly because of a read error. The chain employs TRBV7-7 and TRBJ2-3; D may be TRBD2 (5 bases). This CDR3 has 15 amino acids. Germline-derived CDR1 and CDR2 are SSHAT and FNYEAQ (reference sequence). The CDR3 nucleotides read TGTGCTAGCAGCTCGTCGGGGTCCAACACAGATACGCAGTATTTT. Its protein is CASSSSGSNTDTQYF. Full variable domain (remainder filled in from reference TRBV7-7 and TRBJ2-3): GAGVSQSPRYKVTKRGQDVTLRCDPISSHATLYWYQQALGQGPEFLTYFNYEAQPDKSGLPSDRFSAERPEGSISTLTIQRTEQRDSAMYRCASSSSGSNTDTQYFGPGTRLTVL.

V is TRBV7-6 and J is TRBJ2-3; D not certain. Germline values: CDR1 SGHVS, CDR2 FNYEAQ. The V and J ends lost 6 bases and 0 bases respectively, with 10 bases between them. The CDR3 sequence is 14 residues long. The CDR3 sequence is CASSSRLSTDTQYF. The CDR3 bases are TGTGCCAGCAGTTCTCGGCTCAGCACAGATACGCAGTATTTT.

The rearrangement links TRBV10-2 to TRBJ2-2, with D possibly matching TRBD1 (6 bases). Germline CDR1 WSHSY, CDR2 SAAADI. The CDR3 is 14 residues long. Trimming cost V 7 bases and J 1 base, with 10 bases left between them. The CDR3, as DNA: TGCGCCAGCACTCCGACAGGGAACACCGGGGAGCTGTTTTTT. It yields the protein CASTPTGNTGELFF.

This clonotype was seen a handful of times. Possible read error: a much larger clone is one base away. J is TRBJ1-1 and V is TRBV19; the D gene is possibly TRBD1 (6 bases). This CDR3 has 13 amino acids. Germline values: CDR1 LNHDA, CDR2 SQIVND (reference sequence). V lost 9 bases, J lost 10 bases, and 21 bases lay in between. The CDR3 DNA sequence: TGTGCCAGCCGCGGGGGGGCGCGGCGTGTAGCTTTCTTT. Its translation: CASRGGARRVAFF.

A remark on this clonotype: A much larger clone is a single base away; this may be a read error. This chain links TRBV2 with TRBJ2-7; D ambiguous. Per the germline V gene, CDR1 is SNHLY and CDR2 is FYNNEI. V lost 5 bases and J 3 bases, leaving 14 bases between the germline ends. This CDR3 spans 14 amino acids. The chain's CDR3 is CASSFPKEIYEQYF. The CDR3 nucleotides read TGTGCCAGCAGTTTCCCTAAGGAAATCTACGAGCAGTACTTC.

The chain carries TRBV20-1 and TRBJ1-5, with TRBD1 matching over 7 bases. The CDR3 is made up of 15 amino acids. The germline V gene has CDR1 DFQATT and CDR2 SNEGSKA (reference sequence). CDR3 protein: CSSRGLGQLNQPQHF. For the CDR3, the DNA is TGCAGCTCCAGGGGCCTGGGACAGCTCAATCAGCCCCAGCATTTT.

Only one count was recorded for this clonotype. This chain connects TRBV9 to TRBJ1-4, with 7 bases that match TRBD1. V lost 3 bases and J lost 7; bases outside the gene matches: 6. The CDR3 length is 14 residues. Germline V gives CDR1 SGDLS, CDR2 YYNGEE. The CDR3 loop reads CASSGGQRVEKLFF. The DNA of the CDR3 is TGTGCCAGCAGCGGGGGACAGAGGGTTGAAAAACTGTTTTTT.

This clonotype has only a few counts. The rearrangement links TRBV6-1 to TRBJ1-4, with 8 positions matching TRBD1. Unmatched junction bases numbered 5, after V lost 5 bases and J lost 0 bases. The CDR3 extends over 16 amino acids. The germline V gene has CDR1 MNHNS and CDR2 SASEGT. CDR3 DNA: TGTGCCAGCAGTCCCGGGACAGGTGCAACTAATGAAAAACTGTTTTTT. The encoded protein is CASSPGTGATNEKLFF.

This clonotype came up a few times. The V and J genes are TRBV6-2 or TRBV6-3 and TRBJ1-2; TRBD1 aligns across 7 bases. Per germline, CDR1 MNHEY and CDR2 SVGEGT. The CDR3 totals 13 residues. V trimming: 2 bases; J trimming: 10 bases; junction bases outside the gene matches: 7. CDR3 residues: CASSYETGFVYTF. The CDR3 region has the DNA TGTGCCAGCAGTTACGAGACAGGGTTTGTCTACACCTTC.

The V call is TRBV4-2, the J call TRBJ1-5; TRBD1 might be the D (5 bases). CDR3 length: 15 amino acids. Trimming took 0 bases from V and 8 from J, leaving 14 bases between them. CDR1 and CDR2 from the germline V gene are LGHNA and YNFKEQ. This CDR3 is CASSQDWDAWKPQHF. The CDR3 coding sequence is TGTGCCAGCAGCCAAGATTGGGACGCTTGGAAGCCCCAGCATTTT.

This clonotype came up many times. This sequence joins TRBV15 and TRBJ2-7, with D tentatively TRBD2 (6 bases). V was clipped by 0 bases and J by 2 bases, with 14 bases between them. The length of the CDR3 is 16 residues. Germline V CDR1 and CDR2: LNHNV, YYDKDF (reference sequence). The CDR3 nucleotides read TGTGCCACCAGCAGAGATCTGGTGTCGGGAGCCTACGAGCAGTACTTC. This encodes CATSRDLVSGAYEQYF.

This chain uses TRBV20-1 with TRBJ2-5; the match to TRBD2 covers 13 bases. Looked up from germline, CDR1 is DFQATT and CDR2 is SNEGSKA (reference sequence). After removal of 8 bases from V and 5 bases from J, the junction contained 5 bases not matched to a gene. This CDR3 region has 13 residues. CDR3 sequence reads: CSLTSGGAETQYF. For the CDR3, the DNA is TGCAGTCTAACTAGCGGGGGGGCGGAGACCCAGTACTTC.

The genes are TRBV9 and TRBJ2-7, with D possibly TRBD2 on 6 matching bases. V lost 4 bases to trimming and J lost 2 bases, with 19 bases between them. CDR3 length: 16 residues. In germline, CDR1 is SGDLS, CDR2 YYNGEE. The CDR3 DNA is TGTGCCAGCAGCCAAGGTTTAGCAGCGGGTGCCTACGAGCAGTACTTC. Translation: CASSQGLAAGAYEQYF. Together with reference TRBV9 and TRBJ2-7, the CDR3 gives the full variable domain: DSGVTQTPKHLITATGQRVTLRCSPRSGDLSVYWYQQSLDQGLQFLIQYYNGEERAKGNILERFSAQQFPDLHSELNLSSLELGDSALYFCASSQGLAAGAYEQYFGPGTRLTVT.